The text below deals with one TCR beta chain. The CDR3 covers 15 residues. Germline V gene sequence: CDR1 LGHDT, CDR2 YNNKEL (reference sequence). V lost 3 bases and J 0 bases, leaving 11 bases between the germline ends. This specimen comes from a study of blood T cell repertoires in COVID-19. Assay used: immunoSEQ multiplex PCR; TCRdb lists only in-frame clones, some missing. The repertoire holds about 100,000 clones, about 88% seen once, with 2% to 3% in the top ten. The clonotype was recovered from a human donor in a cohort sampled during active COVID-19. Sequencing was carried out using peripheral blood. The J gene is TRBJ1-2, the V gene TRBV3-1 (or the pseudogene TRBV3-2); D gene unclear. The CDR3 here is CASSHEGAANYGYTF. CDR3 bases: TGTGCCAGCAGCCACGAGGGAGCCGCTAACTATGGCTACACCTTC.